This passage covers 30 T cell receptor beta chains from one sample sequenced in a study of blood T cells in healthy people across ages. A sample-barcoded 5' primer and a J-beta primer mix were used in a second PCR of about 7 to 11 cycles. Via MiXCR, TCRdb re-called the 5' RACE reads, giving one row per CDR3 protein. Of hundreds of thousands of distinct CDR3 sequences listed, roughly 45% are singletons. Sequencing was carried out using blood. The origin of the receptors is a woman aged 60-75 years in good health.

This sequence joins TRBV7-2 and TRBJ2-7; TRBD2 is a possible D gene (6 bases). The germline V gene encodes CDR1 SGHTA and CDR2 FQGNSA. The CDR3 has 16 residues. Trimming stripped 5 bases from V and 7 bases from J, with 24 bases between. CDR3 DNA: TGTGCCAGCAGCCCCTCCGGAGGGCACTCTTACAATGAGCAGTACTTC. This codes for CASSPSGGHSYNEQYF.

The genes are TRBV6-5 and TRBJ2-7, with a tentative D call TRBD1 (5 bases). The CDR3 loop spans 17 amino acids. CDR1 MNHEY and CDR2 SVGAGI come from the germline V gene. The V gene lost 0 bases and the J gene lost 2 bases, with 17 bases spanning the gap. As DNA, the CDR3 is TGTGCCAGCAGTTACTCGATAAAGGCTAAGACAGCCTACGAGCAGTACTTC. As protein: CASSYSIKAKTAYEQYF.

This clonotype was seen a few times. The chain has TRBV9 and TRBJ2-1; 10 bases line up with TRBD2. V gave up 2 bases and J gave up 12 bases; unmatched junction bases: 5. CDR1 SGDLS and CDR2 YYNGEE come from the germline V gene. The CDR3 has 13 residues. CDR3 amino acids: CASSVLAGEGQFF. DNA of the CDR3: TGTGCCAGCAGCGTGCTAGCGGGAGAGGGGCAGTTCTTC.

In this sample, this clonotype turned up a few times. This chain connects TRBV7-2 to TRBJ1-1; 7 bases are shared with TRBD1. In germline, CDR1 is SGHTA, CDR2 FQGNSA. With 5 bases clipped from V and 12 bases from J, the junction kept 12 bases outside the gene matches. The CDR3 loop spans 13 amino acids. CDR3 sequence (DNA): TGTGCCAGCAGCCAGGGGCGCGAGACAGGGACTTTCTTT. This sequence encodes CASSQGRETGTFF.

This clonotype has only a few counts. The rearrangement links TRBV7-8 to TRBJ2-7; D may be TRBD2 (5 bases). Trimming removed 3 bases from V and 0 bases from J, with 12 bases in between. The CDR3 loop spans 15 amino acids. The germline V gene encodes CDR1 SGHVS and CDR2 FQNEAQ. The CDR3 sequence: CASSFRAVLSYEQYF. In DNA form, the CDR3 reads TGTGCCAGCAGCTTCAGAGCGGTCCTCTCCTACGAGCAGTACTTC.

Worth noting for this clonotype: A junction end diverges from the germline sequence, so it may reflect a read error. The chain recombines TRBV14 with TRBJ2-5; 10 bases are a match to TRBD2. The CDR3 totals 16 residues. Germline V gene lookup returns CDR1 SGHDN and CDR2 FVKESK. The CDR3 spells CVSSHGGLAAQETQYF. CDR3 DNA sequence: TGTGTCAGCAGCCACGGCGGACTAGCGGCGCAAGAGACCCAGTACTTC.

This chain links TRBV13 with TRBJ2-5, with D perhaps TRBD1 (5 bases). The CDR3 consists of 14 residues. With 5 bases removed from V and 2 bases from J, the gap between germline ends came to 12 bases. In germline, CDR1 is PRHDT, CDR2 FYEKMQ (reference sequence). CDR3 DNA sequence: TGTGCCAGCAGCCAGGTCAGGGATCAAGAGACCCAGTACTTC. Translation: CASSQVRDQETQYF.

J is TRBJ1-2 and V is TRBV18; no clear D gene. The CDR3 length is 16 residues. Per the germline V gene, CDR1 is KGHSH and CDR2 is LQKENI. The V and J ends lost 2 bases and 4 bases respectively, with 17 bases between them. This CDR3 reads CASSPTGALTGYGYTF. The CDR3 region has the DNA TGTGCCAGCTCACCAACGGGAGCGCTGACTGGCTATGGCTACACCTTC.

This clonotype was picked up a small number of times. This chain connects TRBV4-3 to TRBJ2-1; the D gene is possibly TRBD1 (6 bases). Per the germline V gene, CDR1 is LGHNA and CDR2 is YSLEER. Deletions cut 0 bases from V and 5 bases from J, with 11 bases between. This CDR3 contains 15 residues. Here the CDR3 DNA reads TGCGCCAGCAGCCAAGATCTGGGACATAACAATGAGCAGTTCTTC. Protein: CASSQDLGHNNEQFF.

V is TRBV7-8 and J is TRBJ2-4; 8 bases are shared with TRBD2. Germline CDR1 is SGHVS and CDR2 is FQNEAQ. This CDR3 is built from 15 residues. V was clipped by 5 bases and J by 9 bases; unmatched bases: 12. In nucleotides, the CDR3 is TGTGCCAGCAGCCTTTTTCGGGGGGGCCTCGGCATTCAGTACTTC. Its translation: CASSLFRGGLGIQYF. The variable domain in full, with the rest retrieved from reference TRBV7-8 and TRBJ2-4, is GAGVSQSPRYKVAKRGQDVALRCDPISGHVSLFWYQQALGQGPEFLTYFQNEAQLDKSGLPSDRFFAERPEGSVSTLKIQRTQQEDSAVYLCASSLFRGGLGIQYFGAGTRLSVL.

A word on this clonotype: It may be a read error: a sequence one base away is much more abundant. V gene TRBV29-1 combines with J gene TRBJ2-1; D not resolved. The CDR3 is 12 amino acids. Germline V gene data show CDR1 as SQVTM and CDR2 as ANQGSEA. CDR3 loop: CSVEDAYNKQFF. The CDR3 nucleotides are TGCAGCGTTGAAGATGCCTACAATAAGCAGTTCTTC.

The genes are TRBV20-1 and TRBJ2-5, with D possibly TRBD1 on 6 matching bases. V lost 1 base and J 2 bases, leaving 14 bases between the germline ends. The length of the CDR3 is 15 residues. Germline CDR1 DFQATT, CDR2 SNEGSKA (reference sequence). This CDR3 reads CSARGKGTRQETQYF. CDR3 DNA sequence: TGCAGTGCTAGAGGGAAAGGGACACGACAAGAGACCCAGTACTTC.

The chain joins TRBV20-1 to TRBJ1-2; a possible D gene is TRBD1 (6 bases). This CDR3 region has 14 residues. The germline V and J ends were trimmed by 6 bases and 6 bases, with 20 bases remaining between them. In germline, CDR1 is DFQATT, CDR2 SNEGSKA (reference sequence). CDR3 residues: CSALLHARQDGYTF. The DNA for the CDR3 is TGCAGTGCCCTCCTCCATGCAAGACAGGATGGCTACACCTTC.

This clonotype was counted a few times. The rearrangement joins TRBV13 to TRBJ2-5, with TRBD2 as a possible D gene (6 bases). CDR1 PRHDT and CDR2 FYEKMQ come from the germline V gene (reference sequence). This CDR3 region has 15 residues. The V and J ends lost 0 bases and 6 bases respectively, with 14 bases between them. The CDR3 DNA follows: TGTGCCAGCAGCTTAGGGCCCGGCGGGGAAAAGACCCAGTACTTC. This translates into CASSLGPGGEKTQYF.

On this clonotype: Mismatch with germline at one junction end may stem from a read error. The chain joins TRBV20-1 to TRBJ1-6, with TRBD1 identical over 9 bases. This CDR3 is 14 amino acids long. Germline V gives CDR1 DFQATT, CDR2 SNEGSKA (reference sequence). The CDR3 region is CSANRDRVRSPPHF. DNA for the CDR3: TGCAGTGCAAACCGGGACAGGGTTCGATCACCCCCCCACTTT.

The J gene is TRBJ2-5, the V gene TRBV3-1; a weak D match, TRBD1 (6 bases). CDR1 LGHDT and CDR2 YNNKEL come from the germline V gene (reference sequence). V was shortened by 4 bases and J by 0 bases, with 12 bases between the two germline ends. This CDR3 comprises 15 residues. The CDR3 region has the DNA TGTGCCAGCAGCCCACCAGGGGCCCACCAAGAGACCCAGTACTTC. Its translation is CASSPPGAHQETQYF.

The chain combines TRBV2 with TRBJ2-5, with 13 bases matching TRBD2. V lost 4 bases to trimming and J lost 4 bases; unmatched junction nucleotides: 6. Germline V lookup: CDR1 SNHLY, CDR2 FYNNEI. This CDR3 region has 16 residues. CDR3 in amino acids: CASSGTSGRGAETQYF. In DNA form, the CDR3 reads TGTGCCAGCAGTGGGACTAGCGGGAGAGGCGCAGAGACCCAGTACTTC.

This chain uses TRBV20-1 with TRBJ2-7; possible D gene TRBD1, 7 bases. Matching the DNA end better, TRBJ2-5 makes the J call doubtful. This CDR3 is 14 amino acids long. Germline CDR1 is DFQATT and CDR2 is SNEGSKA (reference sequence). The CDR3 sequence: CSARQGGLLETQYF. The CDR3 coding sequence is TGCAGTGCCAGGCAGGGGGGCCTTCTAGAGACCCAGTACTTC.

This clonotype was seen more than once but under ten times. The rearrangement uses TRBV20-1 and TRBJ2-5; 10 bases fit TRBD2. V lost 2 bases, J lost 4 bases, and 4 bases stayed unmatched. This CDR3 is built from 14 residues. Germline V CDR1 and CDR2: DFQATT, SNEGSKA (reference sequence). The CDR3 protein is CSARLAGVGETQYF. CDR3 DNA sequence: TGCAGTGCTAGACTAGCGGGGGTGGGAGAGACCCAGTACTTC.

This rearrangement joins TRBV4-1 to TRBJ1-2, with D hard to call. The V gene's germline CDR1 is MGHRA and CDR2 YSYEKL. Trimming cost V 1 base and J 4 bases, with 10 bases left between them. The CDR3 consists of 14 residues. The CDR3 spells CASSQVRPAYGYTF. CDR3 nucleotides: TGCGCCAGCAGCCAAGTCCGGCCAGCCTATGGCTACACCTTC.

Only a few counts were recorded for this clonotype. The rearrangement joins TRBV12-3 or TRBV12-4 to TRBJ2-4; 9 bases map to TRBD2. CDR3 length: 14 amino acids. Trimming removed 3 bases from V and 5 bases from J; junction bases left unmatched: 2. CDR3 coding DNA: TGTGCCAGCAGTTTCGCGGGGGGGCAAAACATTCAGTACTTC. Translating gives CASSFAGGQNIQYF.

This clonotype was observed many times. The V call is TRBV6-2 or TRBV6-3, the J call TRBJ2-7, with TRBD2 matching 8 bases. The CDR3 sequence is 18 residues long. Looked up from germline, CDR1 is MNHEY and CDR2 is SVGEGT. The V gene end was trimmed by 6 bases and the J gene end by 0 bases; junction bases not matched to a gene: 16. The CDR3 DNA reads as TGTGCCAGCAGCTACGTAATTTCTAGCGGGTCACTCTCCTACGAGCAGTACTTC. Its protein product is CASSYVISSGSLSYEQYF.

To note about this clonotype: A much larger clone is a single base away; this may be a read error. The chain links TRBV5-1 to TRBJ1-1; TRBD1 agrees at 8 bases. The CDR3 is 15 residues long. From germline, CDR1 is SGHRS and CDR2 YFSETQ. The CDR3 coding sequence is TGCGCCTGCAGCTTGGGGACAGGAGTAGGCACTGAAGCTTTCTTT. Translated: CACSLGTGVGTEAFF.

The chain uses TRBV20-1 and TRBJ2-2; 10 bases align to TRBD2. V gave up 6 bases and J gave up 6 bases; unmatched junction bases: 13. The CDR3 has 16 amino acids. In germline, CDR1 is DFQATT, CDR2 SNEGSKA (reference sequence). CDR3 DNA: TGCAGTGCCACACGGCCTATAGCGGGAGGAGCCGGGGAGCTGTTTTTT. Translating gives CSATRPIAGGAGELFF.

This sequence joins TRBV29-1 and TRBJ2-3; TRBD2 agrees at 12 bases. Germline lookup yields CDR1 SQVTM and CDR2 ANQGSEA. The V and J ends lost 0 bases and 2 bases, in that order; junction bases with no gene match: 6. CDR3 length: 17 residues. In DNA, the CDR3 is TGCAGCGTTGAAGATCTCCGGACTAGCGGGGTCACAGATACGCAGTATTTT. Encoded protein: CSVEDLRTSGVTDTQYF.

The rearrangement links TRBV7-9 to TRBJ2-7, with 14 bases that match TRBD2. Germline values: CDR1 SEHNR, CDR2 FQNEAQ (reference sequence). V gave up 3 bases and J gave up 6 bases; unmatched junction bases: 13. This CDR3 contains 18 residues. CDR3 sequence: CASSFTTSWGLAGVEQYF. CDR3 sequence (DNA): TGTGCCAGCAGCTTTACGACCTCCTGGGGACTAGCGGGAGTCGAGCAGTACTTC.

The count of this clonotype is one. The chain employs TRBV7-2 and TRBJ2-2; 7 bases map to TRBD1. V trimming: 4 bases; J trimming: 4 bases; junction bases outside the gene matches: 3. Germline CDR1 is SGHTA and CDR2 is FQGNSA. The CDR3 has 14 amino acids. The CDR3 DNA reads TGTGCCAGCAGCTCGACAGGGTCCACCGGGGAGCTGTTTTTT. This encodes CASSSTGSTGELFF.

This clonotype was detected a few times. This chain links TRBV7-2 with TRBJ2-3; 7 nucleotides agree with TRBD2. Germline CDR1 is SGHTA and CDR2 is FQGNSA. The CDR3 is 15 residues long. The ends lost 1 base at V and 3 bases at J; junction bases unmatched: 4. CDR3 nucleotides: TGTGCCAGCAGCTTAGTTCAAGCGGGAACAGATACGCAGTATTTT. Its translation is CASSLVQAGTDTQYF.

This clonotype was seen only once. The chain joins TRBV29-1 to TRBJ2-6, with TRBD2 as a possible D gene (6 bases). Germline loops: CDR1 SQVTM, CDR2 ANQGSEA. V gave up 5 bases and J gave up 0 bases, with 8 bases separating them. The CDR3 contains 14 residues. CDR3 in amino acids: CSVLGSSGANVLTF. The CDR3, as DNA: TGCAGCGTTCTCGGGAGCTCTGGGGCCAACGTCCTGACTTTC.

The chain has TRBV6-2 or TRBV6-3 and TRBJ2-4; a weak D match, TRBD2 (5 bases). The end of the DNA aligns better with TRBJ2-7, so the J call may be wrong. The germline V gene has CDR1 MNHEY and CDR2 SVGEGT. This CDR3 is 15 amino acids long. CDR3 loop: CASSYAGGSGYEQYF. Written as DNA, the CDR3 is TGTGCCAGCAGTTACGCAGGTGGCTCGGGGTACGAGCAGTACTTC.